The TCR beta chain described here comes from a study of T cell changes during pregnancy in multiple sclerosis. V was cut by 4 bases and J by 4 bases, with 10 bases left in between. Germline V gene lookup returns CDR1 SNHLY and CDR2 FYNNEI. The CDR3 runs to 14 residues. TCRdb keeps only in-frame clones here, not all; method: immunoSEQ multiplex PCR. The sample lists around 31,000 clones, more than 80% occurring once. Material: CD4+ T cells from peripheral blood mononuclear cells, obtained in the first trimester of pregnancy. This receptor was identified in a female donor with multiple sclerosis, enrolled in a pregnancy study. The chain has TRBV2 and TRBJ1-4; D not certain. CDR3 in amino acids: CASSVGRGNEKLFF. The CDR3 DNA is TGTGCCAGCAGTGTAGGCCGGGGTAATGAAAAACTGTTTTTT.